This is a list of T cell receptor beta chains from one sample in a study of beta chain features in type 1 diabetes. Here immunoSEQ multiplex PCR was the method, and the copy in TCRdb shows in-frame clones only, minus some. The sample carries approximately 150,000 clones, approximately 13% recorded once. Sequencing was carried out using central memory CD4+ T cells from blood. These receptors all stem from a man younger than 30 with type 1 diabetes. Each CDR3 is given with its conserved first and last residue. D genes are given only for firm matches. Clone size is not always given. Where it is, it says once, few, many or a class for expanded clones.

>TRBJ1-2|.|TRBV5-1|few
CASSPQGSAIYGYTF
TGCGCCAGCAGCCCACAGGGATCGGCAATCTATGGCTACACCTTC
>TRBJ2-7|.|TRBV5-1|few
CASSFGNGAYEQYF
TGCGCCAGCAGCTTCGGGAACGGGGCCTACGAGCAGTACTTC
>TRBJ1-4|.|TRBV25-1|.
CASSEWQGENEKLFF
TGTGCCAGCAGTGAATGGCAAGGGGAGAATGAAAAACTGTTTTTT
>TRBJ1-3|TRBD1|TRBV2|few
CASSAVAGTVGNTIYF
TGTGCCAGCAGTGCTGTTGCCGGGACAGTTGGAAACACCATATATTTT
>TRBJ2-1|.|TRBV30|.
CAWSAGAYGNEQFF
TGTGCCTGGAGTGCGGGAGCATACGGAAATGAGCAGTTCTTC
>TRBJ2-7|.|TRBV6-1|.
CASSEGGEQYF
TGTGCCAGCAGTGAAGGTGGCGAGCAGTACTTC
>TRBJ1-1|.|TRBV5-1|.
CASSPLAGMNTEAFF
TGCGCCAGCAGCCCCCTGGCAGGGATGAACACTGAAGCTTTCTTT
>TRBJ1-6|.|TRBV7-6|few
CASSPTGFTSPLHF
TGTGCCAGCAGCCCTACAGGGTTCACTTCACCCCTCCACTTT
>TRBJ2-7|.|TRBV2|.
CASSEAGGSSYEQYF
TGTGCCAGCAGTGAAGCAGGGGGGAGCTCCTACGAGCAGTACTTC
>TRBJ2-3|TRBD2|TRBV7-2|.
CASSRGSLAGATDTQYF
TGTGCCAGCAGCCGAGGGTCCCTAGCGGGGGCCACAGATACGCAGTATTTT
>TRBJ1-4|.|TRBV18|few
CASSPSGGREKLFF
TGTGCCAGCTCACCGTCGGGGGGACGGGAAAAACTGTTTTTT
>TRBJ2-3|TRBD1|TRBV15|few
CATSRDRTGDDGQYF
TGTGCCACCAGCAGAGATAGGACAGGGGACGACGGGCAGTATTTT
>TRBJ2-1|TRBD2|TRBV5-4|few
CASRPGLAGSNEQFF
TGTGCCAGCAGACCGGGACTAGCGGGGAGCAATGAGCAGTTCTTC
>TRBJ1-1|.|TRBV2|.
CASSDVGQNTEAFF
TGTGCCAGCAGTGACGTGGGCCAGAACACTGAAGCTTTCTTT
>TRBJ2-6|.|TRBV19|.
CASFIPMNSSGANVLTF
TGTGCCAGTTTCATACCCATGAACAGCTCTGGGGCCAACGTCCTGACTTTC
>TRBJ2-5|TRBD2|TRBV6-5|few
CASSYPTGGVETQYF
TGTGCCAGCAGTTACCCTACGGGAGGGGTAGAGACCCAGTACTTC
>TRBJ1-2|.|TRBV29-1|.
CSARLAGRIYGYTF
TGCAGCGCCCGGCTGGCAGGGCGGATCTATGGCTACACCTTC
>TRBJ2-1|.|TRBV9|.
CASSVDHNWENEQFF
TGTGCCAGCAGCGTAGACCATAACTGGGAGAATGAGCAGTTCTTC
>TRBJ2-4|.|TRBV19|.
CASSPAELAKNIQYF
TGTGCCAGTAGTCCGGCGGAGCTAGCCAAAAACATTCAGTACTTC
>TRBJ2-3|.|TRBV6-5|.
CASRPLLSRTDTQYF
TGTGCCAGCAGACCGCTTTTAAGCCGCACAGATACGCAGTATTTT
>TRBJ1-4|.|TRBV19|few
CASSIQATNEKLFF
TGTGCCAGTAGTATACAGGCAACTAATGAAAAACTGTTTTTT
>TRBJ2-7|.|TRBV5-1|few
CASSLGTDPYEQYF
TGCGCCAGCAGCTTGGGGACGGACCCTTACGAGCAGTACTTC
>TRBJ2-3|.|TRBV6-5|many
CASRPATDTQYF
TGTGCCAGCAGACCCGCCACAGATACGCAGTATTTT
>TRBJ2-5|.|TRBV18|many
CASSPPVLETQYF
TGTGCCAGCTCACCACCTGTACTAGAGACCCAGTACTTC
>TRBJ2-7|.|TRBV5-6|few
CASSRVGAYEQYF
TGTGCCAGCAGCCGGGTGGGGGCGTACGAGCAGTACTTC
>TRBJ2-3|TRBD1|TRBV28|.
CASSPGQYTDTQYF
TGTGCCAGCAGTCCGGGACAGTACACAGATACGCAGTATTTT
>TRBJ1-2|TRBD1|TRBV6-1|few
CASRWDRPTYGYTF
TGTGCCAGCAGATGGGACAGACCTACCTATGGCTACACCTTC
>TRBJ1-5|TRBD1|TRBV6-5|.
CASSPRGQGAQPQHF
TGTGCCAGCAGTCCGCGGGGACAGGGGGCTCAGCCCCAGCATTTT
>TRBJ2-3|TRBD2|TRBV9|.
CASSVAPSGGDTQYF
TGTGCCAGCAGCGTAGCCCCTAGCGGGGGAGATACGCAGTATTTT
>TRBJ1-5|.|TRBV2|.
CASSEGARQPQHF
TGTGCCAGCAGTGAGGGGGCCCGGCAGCCCCAGCATTTT
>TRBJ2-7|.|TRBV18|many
CASSPPGRAYEQYF
TGTGCCAGCTCACCACCAGGGCGGGCCTACGAGCAGTACTTC
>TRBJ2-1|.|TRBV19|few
CASSIGPMFNNEQFF
TGTGCCAGTAGTATCGGGCCGATGTTCAACAATGAGCAGTTCTTC
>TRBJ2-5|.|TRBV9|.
CASSVATGTSQETQYF
TGTGCCAGCAGCGTAGCTACAGGGACGTCTCAAGAGACCCAGTACTTC
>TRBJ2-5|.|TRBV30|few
CAWDSSQETQYF
TGTGCCTGGGACAGCAGCCAAGAGACCCAGTACTTC
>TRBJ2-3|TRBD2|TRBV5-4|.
CASRRGGPSTDTQYF
TGTGCCAGCAGGCGCGGGGGACCTAGCACAGATACGCAGTATTTT
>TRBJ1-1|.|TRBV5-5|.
CASSLEWGSTEAFF
TGTGCCAGCAGCTTGGAATGGGGATCCACTGAAGCTTTCTTT
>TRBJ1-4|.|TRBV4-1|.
CASSQVRFSSEKLFF
TGCGCCAGCAGCCAAGTGCGGTTTTCAAGTGAAAAACTGTTTTTT
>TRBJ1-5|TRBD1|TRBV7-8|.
CASSPIAGQGDQPQHF
TGTGCCAGCAGCCCTATTGCGGGACAGGGGGATCAGCCCCAGCATTTT
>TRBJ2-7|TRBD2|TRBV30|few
CAWSQKLAGPYEQYF
TGTGCCTGGAGTCAAAAACTAGCGGGTCCCTACGAGCAGTACTTC
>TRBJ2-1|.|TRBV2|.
CASSSRTARSYNEQFF
TGTGCCAGCAGTTCGAGGACAGCTCGCTCCTACAATGAGCAGTTCTTC
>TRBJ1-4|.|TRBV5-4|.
CASSLDFSTNEKLFF
TGTGCCAGCAGCTTGGACTTCTCAACTAATGAAAAACTGTTTTTT
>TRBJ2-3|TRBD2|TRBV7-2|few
CASSLWGGNTDTQYF
TGTGCCAGCAGCTTATGGGGGGGTAACACAGATACGCAGTATTTT
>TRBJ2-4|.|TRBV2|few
CASSMGQLAKNIQYF
TGTGCCAGCAGTATGGGCCAACTAGCCAAAAACATTCAGTACTTC
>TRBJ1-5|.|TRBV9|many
CASSVGSSNQPQHF
TGTGCCAGCAGCGTAGGGAGTAGCAATCAGCCCCAGCATTTT
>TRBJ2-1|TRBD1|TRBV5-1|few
CASKRQGSYNEQFF
TGCGCCAGCAAGCGACAGGGCTCCTACAATGAGCAGTTCTTC
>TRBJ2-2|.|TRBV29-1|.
CSVELSGELFF
TGCAGCGTTGAGTTGAGCGGGGAGCTGTTTTTT
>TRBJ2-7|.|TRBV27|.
CASNTKHRTPSYEQYF
TGTGCCAGCAACACAAAACACAGGACCCCCTCCTACGAGCAGTACTTC
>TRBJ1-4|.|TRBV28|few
CASSFDSGATNEKLFF
TGTGCCAGCAGTTTCGACAGTGGGGCAACTAATGAAAAACTGTTTTTT
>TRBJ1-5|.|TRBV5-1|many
CASSFAGDQPQHF
TGCGCCAGCAGCTTCGCGGGGGATCAGCCCCAGCATTTT
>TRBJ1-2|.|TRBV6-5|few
CASSSSVYGYTF
TGTGCCAGCTCCTCATCTGTCTATGGCTACACCTTC
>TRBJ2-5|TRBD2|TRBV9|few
CASSTGLAGRQETQYF
TGTGCCAGCAGCACGGGACTAGCGGGGAGACAAGAGACCCAGTACTTC
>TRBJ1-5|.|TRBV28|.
CASSSTASPQHF
TGTGCCAGCAGTTCGACAGCGAGCCCCCAGCATTTT
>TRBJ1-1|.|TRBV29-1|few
CSVEMVFF
TGCAGCGTTGAAATGGTGTTCTTT